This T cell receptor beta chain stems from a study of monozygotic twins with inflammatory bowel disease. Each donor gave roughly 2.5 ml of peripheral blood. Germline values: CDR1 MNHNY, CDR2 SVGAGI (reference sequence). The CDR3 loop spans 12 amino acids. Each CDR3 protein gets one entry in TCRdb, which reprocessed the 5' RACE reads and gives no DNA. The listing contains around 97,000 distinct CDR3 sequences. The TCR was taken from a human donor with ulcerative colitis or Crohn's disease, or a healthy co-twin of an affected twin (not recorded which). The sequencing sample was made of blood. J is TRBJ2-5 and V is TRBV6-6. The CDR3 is CASSYTQETQYF.